This T cell receptor beta chain was identified during a study of vaccination effects on CD4 cells after COVID-19. Study at large: The median interval between the second dose and post-vaccine sampling was 72 days.

The length of the CDR3 is 15 residues. Trimming stripped 3 bases from V and 0 bases from J, with 11 bases between. The germline gives CDR1 LGHDT, CDR2 YNNKEL (reference sequence). The repertoire was sequenced with immunoSEQ multiplex PCR; TCRdb's copy has only in-frame clones and lacks some. The table records about 40,000 clones, about 67% of them present only once. Worth noting for this clone: What it binds is unknown.

Points from the study as a whole: By a late point after vaccination, infection- and vaccine-induced clones had shrunk markedly through clonal contraction. After vaccination of healthy people, only 1 of 255 vaccine-induced clones cross-reacted with common cold coronaviruses.

Scientists isolated CD4+ T cells after an approximately 9-day culture period ended. Two-dose vaccination with either BNT162b2 or mRNA-1273 was given to the participants. Vaccine recipients had no previous SARS-CoV-2 infection; their nucleocapsid antibodies were negative. The starting material was CD4+ T cells from PBMCs cultured without peptide, obtained after COVID-19 vaccination. This receptor was obtained from a human donor who received a COVID-19 vaccine. The chain combines TRBV3-1 (or the pseudogene TRBV3-2) with TRBJ1-2; D remains unclear. CDR3 sequence (DNA): TGTGCCAGCAGCCAGGGTCTAACCTCTAACTATGGCTACACCTTC. Its translation is CASSQGLTSNYGYTF.